This TCR beta chain emerged from a study of T-cell memory formation after mild COVID-19. Study-level background: TCR clusters largely stayed donor specific. General study results and limits: In pre-infection memory, a portion of responding clones appeared, which suggested that cross-reactive memory joined. Contracting CD4+ clones were located mainly in CM and EM, and CD8+ clones in EMRA.

5'RACE primed at constant segments yielded TCR alpha and TCR beta cDNA libraries bearing sample barcodes and UMIs. One entry per CDR3 protein results from TCRdb running MiXCR on the 5' RACE reads. The data show roughly 320,000 distinct CDR3 sequences, with 25% to 30% seen just once and less than 15% held by the top ten. This clonotype was observed a handful of times. The antigen is not known. The length of the CDR3 is 14 residues. Germline V lookup: CDR1 ENHRY, CDR2 SYGVKD. With 4 bases removed from V and 4 bases from J, the gap between germline ends came to 10 bases. Sequencing was carried out using PBMCs or a T cell subset sorted from them (not recorded which). This sequence joins TRBV10-3 and TRBJ2-2; D is perhaps TRBD2 (6 bases). This TCR came from an adult woman who had mild COVID-19 (a few samples of this study predate the infection). Cell type and time point are not known. CDR3 sequence reads: CAISGGKGTGELFF. In nucleotides, the CDR3 is TGTGCCATCAGTGGCGGGAAAGGCACCGGGGAGCTGTTTTTT.